The next 16 T cell receptor beta chains were all read from a single sample in a study of control samples from healthy donors and cancer patients. Only in-frame clones appear in the TCRdb table, and some are missing; sequencing was by immunoSEQ multiplex PCR. The sample holds about 250,000 clones, about four fifths seen once. Material for sequencing was PBMCs. These receptors all come from a woman aged 55-75 years with lung cancer.

A single count supports this clone. This CDR3 is CASSLTGGAPLHF. For the CDR3, the DNA is TGTGCCAGCAGCTTGACAGGGGGCGCACCCCTCCACTTT. The chain combines TRBV7-9 with TRBJ1-6, with 10 bases matching TRBD1. This CDR3 contains 13 residues. CDR1 and CDR2 from the germline V gene are SEHNR and FQNEAQ (reference sequence). The V and J ends lost 3 bases and 11 bases, in that order; junction bases with no gene match: 1.

The chain uses TRBV11-2 and TRBJ2-2; a weak D match, TRBD2 (5 bases). Germline values: CDR1 SGHAT, CDR2 FQNNGV. The V end lost 1 base, the J end lost 9 bases, and 12 bases lay between the germline ends. This CDR3 comprises 14 residues. CDR3 DNA: TGTGCCAGCAGCTTAGCCACGCCTAGCCGGGAGCTGTTTTTT. Protein product: CASSLATPSRELFF.

The V gene is TRBV5-1, the J gene TRBJ2-1; D assignment may be TRBD1 or TRBD2 (5 bases each). This CDR3 contains 14 residues. The germline V gene encodes CDR1 SGHRS and CDR2 YFSETQ. Trimming removed 0 bases at V and 8 bases at J, with 12 bases between. CDR3 sequence (DNA): TGCGCCAGCAGCTTGGCCTCCCGGGACGATGAGCAGTTCTTC. This codes for CASSLASRDDEQFF.

A single count supports this clone. The chain recombines TRBV5-6 with TRBJ1-2, with 7 bases matching TRBD1. The CDR3 runs 15 residues. Germline CDR1 and CDR2: SGHDT and YYEEEE. V shed 4 bases, J shed 7 bases, and the junction held 13 bases outside the gene matches. CDR3 protein: CASSQEVRDRAGYTF. CDR3 nucleotides: TGTGCCAGCAGCCAGGAAGTCCGAGACAGGGCTGGCTACACCTTC.

This rearrangement joins TRBV5-1 to TRBJ2-6; maybe TRBD1 (6 bases). Trimming cost V 4 bases and J 0 bases, with 14 bases left between them. This CDR3 comprises 17 residues. Germline V gives CDR1 SGHRS, CDR2 YFSETQ. CDR3 coding DNA: TGCGCCAGCAGCGCCCAGTGGACAGCCTCTGGGGCCAACGTCCTGACTTTC. Protein product: CASSAQWTASGANVLTF.

The count of this clone is one. V and J are TRBV4-1 and TRBJ2-5; TRBD2 matches at 7 bases. CDR3 length: 14 amino acids. V lost 0 bases and J lost 4; bases outside the gene matches: 2. CDR1 and CDR2 (germline): MGHRA, YSYEKL. As DNA, the CDR3 is TGCGCCAGCAGCCAAGATTGGGGGGGAGAGACCCAGTACTTC. Its protein is CASSQDWGGETQYF.

The chain employs TRBV15 and TRBJ2-1; D is undetermined. The length of the CDR3 is 16 residues. Germline V CDR1 and CDR2: LNHNV, YYDKDF (reference sequence). V shed 0 bases and J shed 0 bases, with 9 bases lying between them. The CDR3 loop is CATSRDSLGSYNEQFF. CDR3 nucleotides: TGTGCCACCAGCAGAGACTCGTTAGGCTCCTACAATGAGCAGTTCTTC.

The CDR3 here is CASSPTGSYNEQFF. The CDR3 bases are TGTGCCAGCAGCCCCACCGGCTCCTACAATGAGCAGTTCTTC. This sequence joins TRBV7-3 and TRBJ2-1, with D unresolved. Germline assignment: CDR1 SGHTA and CDR2 FQGTGA. The length of the CDR3 is 14 residues. Between the trimmed V and J ends, which lost 5 bases and 0 bases, there was a span of 8 bases.

This clone came up a few times. The V call is TRBV5-5, the J call TRBJ2-1; TRBD2 matches 8 bases. There are 15 residues in the CDR3. V gave up 3 bases and J gave up 2 bases; unmatched junction bases: 4. Germline-derived CDR1 and CDR2 are SGHKS and YYEKEE (reference sequence). The CDR3 DNA follows: TGTGCCAGCAGCTCACTAGCGGAAACCTACAATGAGCAGTTCTTC. Its protein product is CASSSLAETYNEQFF.

This clone appeared a few times. This sequence joins TRBV2 and TRBJ1-2; D is possibly TRBD1 (5 bases). The CDR3 covers 13 residues. Trimming left V 11 bases short and J 0 bases short, with 13 bases between. Germline CDR1 SNHLY, CDR2 FYNNEI. The DNA of the CDR3 is TGTGCCGGCCGCATGGGACCTAACTATGGCTACACCTTC. The encoded protein is CAGRMGPNYGYTF. Using reference TRBV2 and TRBJ1-2 for the parts outside the CDR3, the full variable domain is EPEVTQTPSHQVTQMGQEVILRCVPISNHLYFYWYRQILGQKVEFLVSFYNNEISEKSEIFDDQFSVERPDGSNFTLKIRSTKLEDSAMYFCAGRMGPNYGYTFGSGTRLTVV.

CDR3 DNA: TGTGCCAGTAGTACAGGACTAGCGGGGGCCCAAGAGACCCAGTACTTC. Residues: CASSTGLAGAQETQYF. This sequence joins TRBV19 and TRBJ2-5; 13 bases are shared with TRBD2. The V gene end was trimmed by 4 bases and the J gene end by 1 base; junction bases not matched to a gene: 3. In germline, CDR1 is LNHDA, CDR2 SQIVND (reference sequence). The CDR3 spans 16 residues.

About this clone: This specimen includes other DNA sequences encoding the same CDR3. The rearrangement joins TRBV28 to TRBJ2-3; no clear D gene. V was shortened by 7 bases and J by 0 bases, with 2 bases between the two germline ends. CDR1 is MDHEN, CDR2 SYDVKM, per germline. The CDR3 totals 11 residues. CDR3 amino acids: CASTSTDTQYF. The CDR3 nucleotides are TGTGCCAGCACCAGCACAGATACGCAGTATTTT. The entire variable domain, with the rest obtained from reference TRBV28 and TRBJ2-3, is as follows: DVKVTQSSRYLVKRTGEKVFLECVQDMDHENMFWYRQDPGLGLRLIYFSYDVKMKEKGDIPEGYSVSREKKERFSLILESASTNQTSMYLCASTSTDTQYFGPGTRLTVL.

The chain employs TRBV28 and TRBJ2-1; 14 positions match TRBD2. The V and J ends lost 5 bases and 6 bases, in that order; junction bases with no gene match: 6. CDR1 and CDR2 (germline): MDHEN, SYDVKM. This CDR3 region has 16 residues. In nucleotides, the CDR3 is TGTGCCAGCAGTCTCGGACTAGCGGGAGGAACCAATGAGCAGTTCTTC. Its protein product is CASSLGLAGGTNEQFF.

The chain links TRBV6-5 to TRBJ1-1; 9 nucleotides agree with TRBD1. The junction had 8 bases not matched to a gene; V was cut back by 7 bases and J by 11 bases. CDR3 length: 12 amino acids. Germline-derived CDR1 and CDR2 are MNHEY and SVGAGI. CDR3 in amino acids: CASKPGQGVAFF. CDR3 nucleotides: TGTGCCAGCAAGCCGGGACAGGGAGTGGCTTTCTTT.

J is TRBJ2-7 and V is TRBV11-1; no firm D call. CDR1 and CDR2 (germline): SGHAT, FQDESV (reference sequence). Trimming stripped 5 bases from V and 3 bases from J, with 14 bases between. The CDR3 runs to 14 residues. CDR3 region: CASSPTRLDYEQYF. CDR3 DNA: TGTGCCAGCAGCCCTACGAGACTCGACTACGAGCAGTACTTC. The entire variable domain, with the rest obtained from reference TRBV11-1 and TRBJ2-7, is as follows: EAEVAQSPRYKITEKSQAVAFWCDPISGHATLYWYRQILGQGPELLVQFQDESVVDDSQLPKDRFSAERLKGVDSTLKIQPAELGDSAMYLCASSPTRLDYEQYFGPGTRLTVT.

The gene calls are TRBV7-3 and TRBJ2-2; D not certain. Deletions cut 4 bases from V and 0 bases from J, with 6 bases between. This CDR3 spans 14 amino acids. Per germline, CDR1 SGHTA and CDR2 FQGTGA. CDR3 nucleotide sequence: TGTGCCAGCAGCTATGGCGCGAACACCGGGGAGCTGTTTTTT. Protein: CASSYGANTGELFF. The entire variable domain, with the rest obtained from reference TRBV7-3 and TRBJ2-2, is as follows: GAGVSQTPSNKVTEKGKYVELRCDPISGHTALYWYRQSLGQGPEFLIYFQGTGAADDSGLPNDRFFAVRPEGSVSTLKIQRTERGDSAVYLCASSYGANTGELFFGEGSRLTVL.